What follows are 30 T cell receptor beta chains derived from one specimen sequenced in a study of shared T cell receptors in the human thymus. Using immunoSEQ multiplex PCR, the repertoire was profiled, and TCRdb retains in-frame clones only, with some absent. The sample records 500,000 to 850,000 clones, roughly 86% being singletons. These same records also appear under a second study, on human thymus T cells.

Specimen: thymocytes. These receptors came from a boy in the first two years of life with a congenital heart defect.

The chain couples TRBV7-6 to TRBJ1-2; no clear D. CDR3 length: 13 amino acids. The germline gives CDR1 SGHVS, CDR2 FNYEAQ. Between the trimmed V and J ends, which lost 2 bases and 9 bases, there was a span of 13 bases. CDR3 nucleotides: TGTGCCAGCAGCTTATCAGATAACCGAAGCTACACCTTC. It encodes CASSLSDNRSYTF.

The gene calls are TRBV14 and TRBJ1-1; 7 positions agree with TRBD1. The germline V gene encodes CDR1 SGHDN and CDR2 FVKESK. CDR3 length: 17 amino acids. After removal of 4 bases from V and 1 base from J, the junction contained 12 bases not matched to a gene. CDR3 in DNA: TGTGCCAGCAGCCTCCGCCCCAGCCGGACAGGGAACACTGAAGCTTTCTTT. It translates to CASSLRPSRTGNTEAFF.

The genes are TRBV27 and TRBJ2-7; 9 nucleotides match TRBD2. The germline gives CDR1 MNHEY, CDR2 SMNVEV (reference sequence). V lost 2 bases, J lost 2 bases, and 1 base stayed unmatched. The CDR3 runs 14 residues. CDR3 loop: CASSLVAGAYEQYF. The CDR3 coding sequence is TGTGCCAGCAGTTTAGTAGCGGGAGCCTACGAGCAGTACTTC.

This clone was seen a handful of times. The rearrangement joins TRBV4-3 to TRBJ1-1; a weak D match, TRBD1 (5 bases). Germline CDR1 is LGHNA and CDR2 is YSLEER. The CDR3 is 14 residues long. V lost 1 base and J lost 7, with 13 bases in between. The CDR3 bases are TGCGCCAGCAGCCAAGCAGCTTCCAGGGTTGAAGCTTTCTTT. This sequence encodes CASSQAASRVEAFF.

The chain links TRBV5-6 to TRBJ2-6; 10 bases are shared with TRBD1. J gave up 3 bases and V 2 bases, and 11 bases lay outside the gene matches. Germline assignment: CDR1 SGHDT and CDR2 YYEEEE. This CDR3 is 19 amino acids long. Here the CDR3 DNA reads TGTGCCAGCAGCTTAAGGGACAGGGGTGGTGGAAATGGGGCCAACGTCCTGACTTTC. Amino acids: CASSLRDRGGGNGANVLTF.

This clone appeared a few times. V gene TRBV5-4 combines with J gene TRBJ2-1; no definite D call. Trimming removed 6 bases from V and 8 bases from J, with 15 bases in between. There are 13 residues in the CDR3. The germline gives CDR1 SGHNT, CDR2 YYREEE (reference sequence). This CDR3 is CASNPPGGDEQFF. The CDR3 DNA sequence: TGTGCCAGCAACCCACCTGGCGGCGATGAGCAGTTCTTC.

The genes are TRBV30 and TRBJ1-1; D remains ambiguous. Germline CDR1 and CDR2: GTSNPN and SVGIG (reference sequence). The CDR3 is made up of 16 amino acids. The V end lost 2 bases, the J end lost 4 bases, and 20 bases lay between the germline ends. The CDR3 loop is CAWSLELGSWVTEAFF. In DNA, the CDR3 is TGTGCCTGGAGTTTAGAATTAGGGAGTTGGGTCACTGAAGCTTTCTTT.

The rearrangement uses TRBV6-5 and TRBJ1-2, with TRBD1 matching 9 bases. Germline CDR1 MNHEY, CDR2 SVGAGI. Trimming cost V 7 bases and J 8 bases; bases outside gene matches: 5. The CDR3 has 12 residues. The CDR3 here is CASTRQGGGYTF. Here the CDR3 DNA reads TGTGCCAGCACCCGACAGGGGGGCGGCTACACCTTC.

The chain couples TRBV29-1 to TRBJ1-3; the match to TRBD1 covers 7 bases. V lost 7 bases to trimming and J lost 4 bases; unmatched junction nucleotides: 10. The CDR3 has 14 residues. Per the germline V gene, CDR1 is SQVTM and CDR2 is ANQGSEA. CDR3 nucleotides: TGCAGCGCCGTGCAGGGGGTCTCCGGAAACACCATATATTTT. This gives the protein CSAVQGVSGNTIYF.

The J gene is TRBJ2-7, the V gene TRBV27, with unresolved D. The CDR3 has 15 residues. Germline CDR1 MNHEY, CDR2 SMNVEV (reference sequence). Trimming removed 3 bases at V and 4 bases at J, with 16 bases between. The CDR3 bases are TGTGCCAGCAGTTTTGCCGCGGAGAGGCGGTACGAGCAGTACTTC. Encoded protein: CASSFAAERRYEQYF.

V and J are TRBV7-9 and TRBJ1-4; possibly TRBD1 for D (6 bases). The CDR3 contains 15 residues. Per germline, CDR1 SEHNR and CDR2 FQNEAQ (reference sequence). V lost 5 bases, J lost 3 bases, and 13 bases lay in between. In nucleotides, the CDR3 is TGTGCCAGCAGCGCAGGGGAATCAGCTAATGAAAAACTGTTTTTT. It encodes CASSAGESANEKLFF.

V gene TRBV27 combines with J gene TRBJ1-2, with TRBD1 matching 9 bases. V shed 9 bases, J shed 5 bases, and the junction held 10 bases outside the gene matches. This CDR3 is 14 amino acids long. Germline values: CDR1 MNHEY, CDR2 SMNVEV (reference sequence). The CDR3 region has the DNA TGTGCCAGTGGGGGACAGGGAGCGTTATATGGCTACACCTTC. Translated, it gives CASGGQGALYGYTF.

The rearrangement joins TRBV7-9 to TRBJ2-6, with D maybe TRBD1 (5 bases). The germline gives CDR1 SEHNR, CDR2 FQNEAQ (reference sequence). Trimming shortened V by 1 base and J by 4 bases, and 8 bases separated the two germline ends. The CDR3 sequence is 15 residues long. The CDR3 reads CASSLEGLGANVLTF. As DNA, the CDR3 is TGTGCCAGCAGCTTAGAGGGGCTCGGGGCCAACGTCCTGACTTTC.

The rearrangement links TRBV7-8 to TRBJ1-4, with TRBD1 as a possible D gene (6 bases). Germline values: CDR1 SGHVS, CDR2 FQNEAQ. V was cut by 5 bases and J by 8 bases, with 21 bases left in between. The CDR3 is 16 amino acids. The CDR3 loop reads CASSTLKTGPREKLFF. CDR3 nucleotide sequence: TGTGCCAGCAGCACCCTCAAGACAGGCCCGAGAGAAAAACTGTTTTTT.

This clone was counted only a few times. The chain has TRBV10-3 and TRBJ1-6; 8 bases map to TRBD1. CDR1 ENHRY and CDR2 SYGVKD come from the germline V gene. The CDR3 totals 14 residues. V lost 10 bases, J lost 8 bases, and 10 bases stayed unmatched. CDR3 residues: CATQDRAWDSPLHF. The CDR3, as DNA: TGTGCCACCCAGGACAGGGCCTGGGATTCACCCCTCCACTTT.

The rearrangement uses TRBV27 and TRBJ2-7; 8 bases match TRBD1. There are 16 residues in the CDR3. The V gene end was trimmed by 5 bases and the J gene end by 0 bases; junction bases not matched to a gene: 9. Germline V lookup: CDR1 MNHEY, CDR2 SMNVEV (reference sequence). The CDR3 reads CASSEWDRTSSYEQYF. CDR3 DNA: TGTGCCAGCAGTGAGTGGGACAGGACAAGCTCCTACGAGCAGTACTTC.

The chain couples TRBV7-8 to TRBJ2-7; 10 nucleotides line up with TRBD2. The V segment lost 5 bases and the J segment 3 bases; nucleotides outside the gene matches: 7. CDR3 length: 15 residues. CDR1 is SGHVS and CDR2 is FQNEAQ in the germline V gene. The CDR3 DNA sequence: TGTGCCAGCAGCCAAATACCTAGCGGGAGCTACGAGCAGTACTTC. Protein product: CASSQIPSGSYEQYF.

The chain carries TRBV28 and TRBJ1-4; D remains ambiguous. The CDR3 is 15 residues long. V was shortened by 10 bases and J by 0 bases, with 15 bases between the two germline ends. Germline V lookup: CDR1 MDHEN, CDR2 SYDVKM. In nucleotides, the CDR3 is TGTGCCACCCGACTCAAGGTCACAACTAATGAAAAACTGTTTTTT. Translation gives CATRLKVTTNEKLFF.

The genes are TRBV7-9 and TRBJ1-1; TRBD1 aligns across 9 bases. The CDR3 is made up of 14 amino acids. V trimming: 6 bases; J trimming: 5 bases; junction bases outside the gene matches: 7. The germline CDR1 and CDR2 sequences are SEHNR and FQNEAQ (reference sequence). The CDR3 coding sequence is TGTGCCAGCAGGTCCGGGACAGGGAAGACTGAAGCTTTCTTT. This gives the protein CASRSGTGKTEAFF. The full variable domain, in which reference TRBV7-9 and TRBJ1-1 provide the parts outside the CDR3, is DTGVSQNPRHKITKRGQNVTFRCDPISEHNRLYWYRQTLGQGPEFLTYFQNEAQLEKSRLLSDRFSAERPKGSFSTLEIQRTEQGDSAMYLCASRSGTGKTEAFFGQGTRLTVV.

V usage is TRBV30 and J usage is TRBJ2-5, with TRBD2 as a possible D gene (5 bases). V was shortened by 4 bases and J by 3 bases, with 12 bases between the two germline ends. Germline values: CDR1 GTSNPN, CDR2 SVGIG (reference sequence). The CDR3 loop spans 13 amino acids. CDR3 protein: CAWTRTEEETQYF. The CDR3 coding sequence is TGTGCCTGGACCCGGACGGAGGAAGAGACCCAGTACTTC.

The chain links TRBV7-2 to TRBJ2-7, with D maybe TRBD1 (5 bases). V gave up 5 bases and J gave up 6 bases, with 8 bases separating them. This CDR3 comprises 11 residues. Germline CDR1 reads SGHTA; CDR2 reads FQGNSA. CDR3 in amino acids: CASSPGREQYF. In nucleotides, the CDR3 is TGTGCCAGCAGCCCAGGGCGCGAGCAGTACTTC.

V usage is TRBV7-8 and J usage is TRBJ2-3; D unresolved. V was shortened by 5 bases and J by 4 bases, with 13 bases between the two germline ends. This CDR3 is built from 14 residues. Germline V gene data show CDR1 as SGHVS and CDR2 as FQNEAQ. CDR3 loop: CASSTPQVADTQYF. As DNA, the CDR3 is TGTGCCAGCAGCACTCCCCAGGTAGCAGATACGCAGTATTTT.

The chain joins TRBV11-2 to TRBJ2-1; D ambiguous. V lost 3 bases to trimming and J lost 5 bases, with 11 bases between them. The CDR3 extends over 14 amino acids. CDR1 and CDR2 (germline): SGHAT, FQNNGV. CDR3 nucleotides: TGTGCCAGCAGCTTTCGGCGGAGAAACAATGAGCAGTTCTTC. Protein: CASSFRRRNNEQFF. Full variable domain (missing parts from reference TRBV11-2 and TRBJ2-1): EAGVAQSPRYKIIEKRQSVAFWCNPISGHATLYWYQQILGQGPKLLIQFQNNGVVDDSQLPKDRFSAERLKGVDSTLKIQPAKLEDSAVYLCASSFRRRNNEQFFGPGTRLTVL.

The rearrangement joins TRBV6-6 to TRBJ1-3; no reliable D call. The CDR3 is made up of 16 amino acids. CDR1 MNHNY and CDR2 SVGAGI come from the germline V gene (reference sequence). The ends were cut back, 2 bases at V and 0 bases at J, with 11 bases in the middle. The CDR3 nucleotides read TGTGCCAGCAGTTACAAAGGTGGGAGCTCTGGAAACACCATATATTTT. This sequence encodes CASSYKGGSSGNTIYF.

V gene TRBV19 combines with J gene TRBJ2-7; weak D call: TRBD2 (5 bases). This CDR3 is 12 amino acids long. V shed 11 bases and J shed 1 base, with 12 bases lying between them. Germline CDR1 LNHDA, CDR2 SQIVND (reference sequence). Here the CDR3 reads CASRGQSYEQYF. CDR3 bases: TGTGCCTCGCGAGGGCAGTCCTACGAGCAGTACTTC.

This chain joins TRBV5-1 and TRBJ2-5, with D perhaps TRBD2 (5 bases). The tail of the sequence fits TRBJ2-7 better, so the J call may be wrong. The germline CDR1 and CDR2 sequences are SGHRS and YFSETQ. CDR3 length: 13 residues. The DNA of the CDR3 is TGCGCCAGCAGCTTTCCCGGGGTAGGCGAGCAGTACTTC. This sequence encodes CASSFPGVGEQYF.

As DNA, the CDR3 is TGTGCCAGCAGCTCGGGACTAGCGGGGGCAGATACGCAGTATTTT. It specifies CASSSGLAGADTQYF. J is TRBJ2-3 and V is TRBV7-2, with 14 bases that match TRBD2. Germline V CDR1 and CDR2: SGHTA, FQGNSA. Trimming took 4 bases from V and 4 from J; bases not matched to a gene: 1. The CDR3 loop spans 15 amino acids.

This chain joins TRBV20-1 and TRBJ2-1; D gene unclear. CDR1 is DFQATT and CDR2 is SNEGSKA in the germline V gene (reference sequence). V dropped 2 bases and J dropped 12 bases, with 5 bases sitting between them. CDR3 length: 9 residues. The CDR3 spells CSARPSQFF. In DNA form, the CDR3 reads TGCAGTGCTAGACCCTCGCAGTTCTTC.

Turning to this clone: The junction does not match germline at one end; this may be a read error. V usage is TRBV5-1 and J usage is TRBJ1-1; 8 nucleotides agree with TRBD1. The CDR3 loop spans 14 amino acids. The germline V gene has CDR1 SGHRS and CDR2 YFSETQ. Here the CDR3 reads CASGLQTGGTEAFF. In nucleotides, the CDR3 is TGCGCCAGCGGCTTACAAACAGGGGGCACTGAAGCTTTCTTT.

This chain links TRBV10-3 with TRBJ1-1, with 7 bases matching TRBD1. The V gene end was trimmed by 6 bases and the J gene end by 4 bases; junction bases not matched to a gene: 8. Per the germline V gene, CDR1 is ENHRY and CDR2 is SYGVKD. This CDR3 comprises 14 residues. In DNA, the CDR3 is TGTGCCATCAGGCGAGACAGGGACGTCACTGAAGCTTTCTTT. Residues: CAIRRDRDVTEAFF.